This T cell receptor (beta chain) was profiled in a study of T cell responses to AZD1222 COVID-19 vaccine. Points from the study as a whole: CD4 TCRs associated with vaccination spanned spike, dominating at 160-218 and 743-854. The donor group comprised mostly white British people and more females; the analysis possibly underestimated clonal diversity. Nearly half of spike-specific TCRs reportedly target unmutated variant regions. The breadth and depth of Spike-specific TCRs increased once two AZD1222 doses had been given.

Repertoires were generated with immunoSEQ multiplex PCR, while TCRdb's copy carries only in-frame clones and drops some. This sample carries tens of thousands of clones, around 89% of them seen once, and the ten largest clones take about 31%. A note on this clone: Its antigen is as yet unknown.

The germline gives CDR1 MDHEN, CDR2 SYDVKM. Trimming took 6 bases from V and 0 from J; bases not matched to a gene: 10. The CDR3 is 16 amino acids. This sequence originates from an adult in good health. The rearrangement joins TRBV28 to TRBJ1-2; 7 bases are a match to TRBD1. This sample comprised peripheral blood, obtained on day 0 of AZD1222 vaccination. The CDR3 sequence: CASSRGRGLANYGYTF. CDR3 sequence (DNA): TGTGCCAGCAGCCGAGGCAGGGGGTTGGCTAACTATGGCTACACCTTC.